These 5 T cell receptor beta chains were sequenced from one sample in a study of PD-1 blockade in mismatch repair-deficient tumors. The data were produced by immunoSEQ multiplex PCR, yet TCRdb's version contains in-frame clones alone and is incomplete. The sample holds tens of thousands of clones; more than 80% are singletons and the top ten take roughly 6%. The source material was peripheral blood, sampled 44 weeks after starting pembrolizumab. The receptor source for this set is an adult with mismatch repair-deficient cancer.

This clone was seen a handful of times. The chain combines TRBV7-9 with TRBJ1-1, with D hard to call. V lost 1 base and J 1 base, leaving 4 bases between the germline ends. Germline CDR1 reads SEHNR; CDR2 reads FQNEAQ (reference sequence). This CDR3 comprises 13 residues. CDR3 in DNA: TGTGCCAGCAGCTTAGGGTCGAACACTGAAGCTTTCTTT. Residues: CASSLGSNTEAFF.

The rearrangement links TRBV2 to TRBJ2-2, with TRBD1 identical over 8 bases. The CDR3 length is 14 residues. Unmatched junction bases numbered 5, after V lost 6 bases and J lost 5 bases. CDR1 SNHLY and CDR2 FYNNEI come from the germline V gene. This CDR3 is CASRPDRATGELFF. DNA of the CDR3: TGTGCCAGCAGGCCGGACAGGGCAACCGGGGAGCTGTTTTTT.

This chain joins TRBV19 and TRBJ2-7, with D unresolved. The V gene's germline CDR1 is LNHDA and CDR2 SQIVND (reference sequence). The CDR3 runs to 13 residues. The germline V and J ends were trimmed by 3 bases and 4 bases, with 10 bases remaining between them. CDR3 bases: TGTGCCAGTAGTATGGGCACGGTATACGAGCAGTACTTC. This encodes CASSMGTVYEQYF.

The gene calls are TRBV7-9 and TRBJ2-5; D is ambiguous. CDR3 length: 12 amino acids. CDR1 is SEHNR and CDR2 is FQNEAQ in the germline V gene (reference sequence). V was clipped by 4 bases and J by 4 bases, with 7 bases between them. CDR3 residues: CASSSLGETQYF. The CDR3 DNA reads TGTGCCAGCAGCTCCCTTGGAGAGACCCAGTACTTC.

This clone showed up just a few times. The chain links TRBV19 to TRBJ1-2; TRBD1 matches at 7 bases. Germline CDR1 reads LNHDA; CDR2 reads SQIVND (reference sequence). V gave up 7 bases and J gave up 4 bases; unmatched junction bases: 12. The CDR3 covers 15 residues. CDR3 DNA sequence: TGTGCCAGTACTCCCGGCAGGGGGAGGTTCTATGGCTACACCTTC. Translating gives CASTPGRGRFYGYTF.